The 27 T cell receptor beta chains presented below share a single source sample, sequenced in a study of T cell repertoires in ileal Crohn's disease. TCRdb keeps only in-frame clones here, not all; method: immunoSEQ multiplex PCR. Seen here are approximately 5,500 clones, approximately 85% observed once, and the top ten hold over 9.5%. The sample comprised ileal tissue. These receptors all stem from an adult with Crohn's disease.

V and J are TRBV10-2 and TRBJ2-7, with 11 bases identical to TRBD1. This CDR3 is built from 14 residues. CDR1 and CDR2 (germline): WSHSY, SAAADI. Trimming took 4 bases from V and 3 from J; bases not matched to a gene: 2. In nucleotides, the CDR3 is TGCGCCAGCAGTGCCGGGACAGGGGGCTACGAGCAGTACTTC. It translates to CASSAGTGGYEQYF.

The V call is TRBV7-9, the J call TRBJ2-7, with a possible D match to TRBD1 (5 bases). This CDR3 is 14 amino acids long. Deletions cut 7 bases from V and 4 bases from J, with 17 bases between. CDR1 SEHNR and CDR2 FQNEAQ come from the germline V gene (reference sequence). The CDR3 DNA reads TGTGCCAGCACCCCGACAGACTCTAAGTACGAGCAGTACTTC. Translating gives CASTPTDSKYEQYF.

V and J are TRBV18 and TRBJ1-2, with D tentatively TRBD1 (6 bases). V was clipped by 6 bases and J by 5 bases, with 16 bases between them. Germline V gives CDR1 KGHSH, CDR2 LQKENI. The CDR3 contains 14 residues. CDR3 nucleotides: TGTGCCAGCTCCCGAGGGGGAACCTCTTATGGCTACACCTTC. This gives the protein CASSRGGTSYGYTF.

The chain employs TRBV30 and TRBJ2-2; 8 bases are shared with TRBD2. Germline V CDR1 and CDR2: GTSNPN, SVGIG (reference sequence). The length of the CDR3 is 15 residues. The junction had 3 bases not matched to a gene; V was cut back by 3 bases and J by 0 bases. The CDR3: CAWRFGGANTGELFF. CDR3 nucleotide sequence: TGTGCCTGGAGATTCGGGGGGGCGAACACCGGGGAGCTGTTTTTT.

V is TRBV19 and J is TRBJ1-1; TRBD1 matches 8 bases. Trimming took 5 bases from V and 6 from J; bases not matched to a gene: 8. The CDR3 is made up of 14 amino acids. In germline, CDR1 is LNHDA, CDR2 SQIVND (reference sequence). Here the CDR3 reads CASSPPGGVPEAFF. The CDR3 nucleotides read TGTGCCAGTAGTCCCCCAGGGGGCGTTCCTGAAGCTTTCTTT.

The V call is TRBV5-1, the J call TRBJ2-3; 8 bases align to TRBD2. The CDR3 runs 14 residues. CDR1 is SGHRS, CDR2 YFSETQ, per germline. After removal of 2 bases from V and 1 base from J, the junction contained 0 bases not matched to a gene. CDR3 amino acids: CASSLAGGTDTQYF. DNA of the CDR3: TGCGCCAGCAGCTTAGCGGGGGGCACAGATACGCAGTATTTT. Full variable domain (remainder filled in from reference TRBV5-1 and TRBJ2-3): KAGVTQTPRYLIKTRGQQVTLSCSPISGHRSVSWYQQTPGQGLQFLFEYFSETQRNKGNFPGRFSGRQFSNSRSEMNVSTLELGDSALYLCASSLAGGTDTQYFGPGTRLTVL.

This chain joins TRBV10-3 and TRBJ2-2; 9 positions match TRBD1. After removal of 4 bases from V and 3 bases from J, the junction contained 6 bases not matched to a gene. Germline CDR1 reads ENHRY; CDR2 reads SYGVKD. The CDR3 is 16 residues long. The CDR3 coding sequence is TGTGCCATCAGTGCTTGGGACAGGGCGGACACCGGGGAGCTGTTTTTT. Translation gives CAISAWDRADTGELFF.

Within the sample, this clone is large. The CDR3 sequence is CASSLQGARTGELFF. The CDR3 DNA sequence: TGCGCCAGCAGCTTACAGGGGGCGCGGACCGGGGAGCTGTTTTTT. The chain is built from TRBV5-1 and TRBJ2-2; 9 nucleotides agree with TRBD1. The junction had 4 bases not matched to a gene; V was cut back by 2 bases and J by 5 bases. Germline CDR1 is SGHRS and CDR2 is YFSETQ. This CDR3 is 15 amino acids long.

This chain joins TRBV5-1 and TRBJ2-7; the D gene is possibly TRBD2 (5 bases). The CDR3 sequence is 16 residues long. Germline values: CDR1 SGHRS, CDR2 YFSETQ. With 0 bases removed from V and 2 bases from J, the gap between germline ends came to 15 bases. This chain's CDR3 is CASSLVGIGSPYEQYF. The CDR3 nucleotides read TGCGCCAGCAGCTTGGTTGGCATTGGGAGCCCCTACGAGCAGTACTTC.

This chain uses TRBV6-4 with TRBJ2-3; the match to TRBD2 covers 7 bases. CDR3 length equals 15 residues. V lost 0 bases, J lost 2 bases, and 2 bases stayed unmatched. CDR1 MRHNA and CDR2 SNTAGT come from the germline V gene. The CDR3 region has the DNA TGTGCCAGCAGTGACTCTGCGGGGGACACAGATACGCAGTATTTT. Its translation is CASSDSAGDTDTQYF.

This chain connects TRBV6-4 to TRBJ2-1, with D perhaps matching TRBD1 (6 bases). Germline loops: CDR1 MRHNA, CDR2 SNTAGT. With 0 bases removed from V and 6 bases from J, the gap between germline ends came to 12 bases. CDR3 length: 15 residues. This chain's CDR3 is CASSDSKQGPNEQFF. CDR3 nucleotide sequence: TGTGCCAGCAGTGACTCGAAACAGGGCCCCAATGAGCAGTTCTTC.

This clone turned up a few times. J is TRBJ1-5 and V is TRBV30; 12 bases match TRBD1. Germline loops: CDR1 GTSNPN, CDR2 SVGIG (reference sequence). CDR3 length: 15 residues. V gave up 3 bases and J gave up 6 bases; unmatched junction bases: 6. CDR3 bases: TGTGCCTGGAGGTTGGGACAGGGGGCGAGTCAGCCCCAGCATTTT. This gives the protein CAWRLGQGASQPQHF.

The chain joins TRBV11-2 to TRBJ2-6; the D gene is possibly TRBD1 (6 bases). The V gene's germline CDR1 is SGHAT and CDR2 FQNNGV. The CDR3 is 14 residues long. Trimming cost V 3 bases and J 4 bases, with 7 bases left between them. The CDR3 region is CASSLRGGANVLTF. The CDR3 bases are TGTGCCAGCAGCTTGAGGGGGGGGGCCAACGTCCTGACTTTC.

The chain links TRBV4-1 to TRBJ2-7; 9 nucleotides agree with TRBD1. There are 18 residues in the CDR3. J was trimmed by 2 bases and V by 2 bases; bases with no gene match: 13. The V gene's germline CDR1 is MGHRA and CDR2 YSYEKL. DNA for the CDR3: TGCGCCAGCAGCCAAACAATAACAGGGGGCGAAAGAACCTACGAGCAGTACTTC. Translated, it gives CASSQTITGGERTYEQYF.

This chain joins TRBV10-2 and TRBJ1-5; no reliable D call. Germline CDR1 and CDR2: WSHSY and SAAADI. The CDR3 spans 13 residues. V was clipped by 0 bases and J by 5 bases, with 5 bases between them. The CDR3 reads CASSESRDQPQHF. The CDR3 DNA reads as TGCGCCAGCAGTGAGTCGAGGGATCAGCCCCAGCATTTT.

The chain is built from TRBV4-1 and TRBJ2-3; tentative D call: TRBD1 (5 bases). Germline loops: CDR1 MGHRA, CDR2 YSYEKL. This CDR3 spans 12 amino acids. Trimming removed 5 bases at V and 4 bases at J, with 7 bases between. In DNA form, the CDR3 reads TGCGCCAGCAGCGAGACAGCAGATACGCAGTATTTT. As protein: CASSETADTQYF.

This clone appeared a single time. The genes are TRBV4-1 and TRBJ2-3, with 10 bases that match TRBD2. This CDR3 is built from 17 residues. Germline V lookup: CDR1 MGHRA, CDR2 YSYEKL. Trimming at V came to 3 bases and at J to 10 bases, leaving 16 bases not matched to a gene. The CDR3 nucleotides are TGCGCCAGCAGCCAGGGAGCCCAGCTAGCGGGGGATCTCGCGCAGTATTTT. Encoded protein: CASSQGAQLAGDLAQYF.

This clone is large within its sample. CDR3 protein: CAISGVSYNEQFF. In DNA form, the CDR3 reads TGTGCCATCAGCGGGGTTTCCTACAATGAGCAGTTCTTC. The chain employs TRBV10-3 and TRBJ2-1; possible D gene TRBD2, 5 bases. From germline, CDR1 is ENHRY and CDR2 SYGVKD. The CDR3 contains 13 residues. Trimming cost V 6 bases and J 1 base, with 7 bases left between them.

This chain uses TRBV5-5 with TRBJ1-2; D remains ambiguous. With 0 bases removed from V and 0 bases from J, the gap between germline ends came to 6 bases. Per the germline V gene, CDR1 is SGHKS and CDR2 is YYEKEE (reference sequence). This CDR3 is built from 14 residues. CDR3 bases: TGTGCCAGCAGCTTGGTGGCCACTAACTATGGCTACACCTTC. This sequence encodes CASSLVATNYGYTF.

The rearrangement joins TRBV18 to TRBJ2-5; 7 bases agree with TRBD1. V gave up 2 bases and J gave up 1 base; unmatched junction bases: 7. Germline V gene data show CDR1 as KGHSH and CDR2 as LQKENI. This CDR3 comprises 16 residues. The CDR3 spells CASSPWVAGGQETQYF. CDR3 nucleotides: TGTGCCAGCTCACCATGGGTGGCAGGGGGCCAAGAGACCCAGTACTTC.

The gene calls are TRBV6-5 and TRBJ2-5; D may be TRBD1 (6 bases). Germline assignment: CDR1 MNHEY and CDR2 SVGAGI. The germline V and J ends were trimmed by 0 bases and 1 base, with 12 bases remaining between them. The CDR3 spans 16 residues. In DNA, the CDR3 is TGTGCCAGCAGTTACTCGAGTCTAGGGGGCCAAGAGACCCAGTACTTC. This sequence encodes CASSYSSLGGQETQYF.

CDR3 in amino acids: CASSEGGLNTEAFF. In DNA, the CDR3 is TGTGCCAGCAGTGAGGGGGGGCTTAACACTGAAGCTTTCTTT. The chain joins TRBV6-1 to TRBJ1-1, with D possibly TRBD1 on 6 matching bases. Germline lookup yields CDR1 MNHNS and CDR2 SASEGT. The CDR3 totals 14 residues. V was shortened by 3 bases and J by 2 bases, with 10 bases between the two germline ends.

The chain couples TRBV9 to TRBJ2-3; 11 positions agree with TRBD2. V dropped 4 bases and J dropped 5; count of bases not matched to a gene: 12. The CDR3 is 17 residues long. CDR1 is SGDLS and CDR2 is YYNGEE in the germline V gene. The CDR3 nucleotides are TGTGCCAGCAGCACGTGGCCGGGAACTAGCGGGGGAGATACGCAGTATTTT. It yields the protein CASSTWPGTSGGDTQYF.

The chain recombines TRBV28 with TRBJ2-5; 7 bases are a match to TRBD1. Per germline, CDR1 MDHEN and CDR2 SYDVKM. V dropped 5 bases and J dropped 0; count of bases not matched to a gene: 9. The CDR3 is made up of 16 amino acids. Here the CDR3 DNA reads TGTGCCAGCAGTCACTCCGGGACAGCAAACCAAGAGACCCAGTACTTC. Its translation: CASSHSGTANQETQYF.

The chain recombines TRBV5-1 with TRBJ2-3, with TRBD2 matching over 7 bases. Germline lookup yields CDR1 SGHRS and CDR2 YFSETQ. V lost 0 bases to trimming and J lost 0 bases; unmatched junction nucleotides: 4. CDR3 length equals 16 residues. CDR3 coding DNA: TGCGCCAGCAGCTTGGTCGGTAGCGGGAGCACAGATACGCAGTATTTT. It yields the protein CASSLVGSGSTDTQYF.

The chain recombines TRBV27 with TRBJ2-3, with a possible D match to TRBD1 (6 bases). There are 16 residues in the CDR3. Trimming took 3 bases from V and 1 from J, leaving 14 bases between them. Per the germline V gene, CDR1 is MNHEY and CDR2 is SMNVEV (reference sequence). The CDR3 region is CASSFRQVGCTDTQYF. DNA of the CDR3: TGTGCCAGCAGTTTTCGACAGGTCGGATGCACAGATACGCAGTATTTT.

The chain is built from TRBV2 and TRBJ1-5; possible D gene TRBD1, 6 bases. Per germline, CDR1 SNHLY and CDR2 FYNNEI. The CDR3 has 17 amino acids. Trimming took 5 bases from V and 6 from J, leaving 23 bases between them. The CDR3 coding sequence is TGTGCCAGCAGTCCTCCCCCCGCCCCCAGGGGCGCTCAGCCCCAGCATTTT. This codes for CASSPPPAPRGAQPQHF.